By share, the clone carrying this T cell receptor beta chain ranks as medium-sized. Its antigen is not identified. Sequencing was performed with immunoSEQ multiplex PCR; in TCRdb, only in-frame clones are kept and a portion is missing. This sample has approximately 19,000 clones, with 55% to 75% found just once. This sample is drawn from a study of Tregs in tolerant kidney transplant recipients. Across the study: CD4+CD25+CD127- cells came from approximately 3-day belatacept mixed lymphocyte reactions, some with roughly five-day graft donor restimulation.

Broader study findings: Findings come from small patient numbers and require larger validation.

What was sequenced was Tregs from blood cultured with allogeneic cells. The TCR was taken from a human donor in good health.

DNA for the CDR3: TGCGCCAGCAGTGAAGGCAGCCGAAACACCATATATTTT. This gives the protein CASSEGSRNTIYF. This chain links TRBV10-1 with TRBJ1-3; D gene unclear. CDR1 is WNHNN, CDR2 SYGVQD, per germline (reference sequence). This CDR3 has 13 amino acids. Deletions cut 3 bases from V and 5 bases from J, with 8 bases between.